Below, 22 T cell receptor beta chains from the same sample are listed, as sequenced in a study of T cells in localized non-small cell lung cancer. The data were produced by immunoSEQ multiplex PCR, yet TCRdb's version contains in-frame clones alone and is incomplete. The sample holds tens of thousands of clones, roughly 86% seen once. The sample consisted of peripheral blood, taken before any cancer treatment. These receptors were taken from a woman between 18 and 55 years old with stage III lung adenocarcinoma.

The V call is TRBV11-2, the J call TRBJ2-1; 11 positions match TRBD2. The CDR3 covers 15 residues. Trimming at V came to 3 bases and at J to 6 bases, leaving 4 bases not matched to a gene. Per germline, CDR1 SGHAT and CDR2 FQNNGV. The CDR3 bases are TGTGCCAGCAGCTTGATAGCGGGGGGGGGCAATGAGCAGTTCTTC. Amino acids: CASSLIAGGGNEQFF.

This clone was observed a single time. J is TRBJ2-1 and V is TRBV14; D gene unclear. CDR1 and CDR2 (germline): SGHDN, FVKESK. This CDR3 spans 13 amino acids. Trimming shortened V by 6 bases and J by 5 bases, and 11 bases separated the two germline ends. The CDR3 protein is CASSPTVNNEQFF. The DNA of the CDR3 is TGTGCCAGCAGTCCGACGGTGAACAATGAGCAGTTCTTC.

The chain uses TRBV19 and TRBJ1-1; TRBD1 might be the D (5 bases). This CDR3 region has 14 residues. Germline loops: CDR1 LNHDA, CDR2 SQIVND (reference sequence). With 2 bases removed from V and 0 bases from J, the gap between germline ends came to 7 bases. CDR3 nucleotide sequence: TGTGCCAGTAGTATACCGGGGGTGAACACTGAAGCTTTCTTT. Translation: CASSIPGVNTEAFF.

The rearrangement uses TRBV5-8 and TRBJ2-7, with 9 bases lining up with TRBD1. Unmatched junction bases numbered 7, after V lost 6 bases and J lost 3 bases. The germline V gene encodes CDR1 SGHTS and CDR2 YDEGEE. CDR3 length: 14 residues. In DNA form, the CDR3 reads TGTGCCAGCAACTTAGGGACAGGGCTCTACGAGCAGTACTTC. It yields the protein CASNLGTGLYEQYF.

The CDR3 reads CASSTRQGNTEAFF. As DNA, the CDR3 is TGTGCCAGCAGCACCAGACAGGGCAACACTGAAGCTTTCTTT. The genes are TRBV5-5 and TRBJ1-1; the match to TRBD1 covers 7 bases. The V gene's germline CDR1 is SGHKS and CDR2 YYEKEE (reference sequence). CDR3 length: 14 residues. Unmatched junction bases numbered 5, after V lost 4 bases and J lost 2 bases.

Notes on this clone: Its ends do not fully match the called genes, so a read error is possible. The J gene is TRBJ1-5, the V gene TRBV6-1; no definite D call. Germline CDR1 is MNHNS and CDR2 is SASEGT. This CDR3 contains 17 residues. The CDR3, as DNA: TGTGCCAGCAGGGAAGGAGTCTCCTATGTAAGCAATCAGCCCCAGCATTTT. Its translation: CASREGVSYVSNQPQHF.

The chain uses TRBV27 and TRBJ2-3; 11 bases agree with TRBD1. There are 19 residues in the CDR3. Germline trimming cut 1 base from V and 2 bases from J; bases unmatched to any gene: 11. Looked up from germline, CDR1 is MNHEY and CDR2 is SMNVEV (reference sequence). The CDR3 DNA is TGTGCCAGCAGTTTATTAGGCGGACAGGGGGCGCGAGTCACAGATACGCAGTATTTT. Its protein is CASSLLGGQGARVTDTQYF.

V is TRBV27 and J is TRBJ1-4; D not resolved. V lost 0 bases, J lost 5 bases, and 10 bases lay in between. Germline-derived CDR1 and CDR2 are MNHEY and SMNVEV (reference sequence). The CDR3 is 15 residues long. CDR3 nucleotide sequence: TGTGCCAGCAGTTTATCCCCGAGCCTGAATGAAAAACTGTTTTTT. It specifies CASSLSPSLNEKLFF.

This clone was recorded a few times. The chain is built from TRBV7-9 and TRBJ2-5; D remains unclear. CDR1 and CDR2 (germline): SEHNR, FQNEAQ (reference sequence). Trimming pared 2 bases from V and 5 bases from J, leaving 9 bases between. There are 13 residues in the CDR3. CDR3 sequence reads: CASSLLTEETQYF. In DNA form, the CDR3 reads TGTGCCAGCAGCTTATTAACAGAGGAGACCCAGTACTTC.

CDR3 sequence: CASSYTQAYHGYTF. DNA for the CDR3: TGTGCCAGCAGTTATACTCAGGCATACCATGGCTACACCTTC. The chain uses TRBV6-5 and TRBJ1-2; no clear D. The CDR3 totals 14 residues. In germline, CDR1 is MNHEY, CDR2 SVGAGI. Trimming pared 3 bases from V and 6 bases from J, leaving 14 bases between.

A few counts support this clone. This chain links TRBV6-5 with TRBJ1-6; D might be TRBD1 (6 bases). In germline, CDR1 is MNHEY, CDR2 SVGAGI. This CDR3 has 14 residues. V was cut by 6 bases and J by 10 bases, with 16 bases left in between. The CDR3 region has the DNA TGTGCCAGCAGCCTACAGGGTCGTAGATCACCCCTCCACTTT. Translation gives CASSLQGRRSPLHF.

The chain employs TRBV5-1 and TRBJ2-7; TRBD2 might be the D (6 bases). In germline, CDR1 is SGHRS, CDR2 YFSETQ. The V and J ends lost 4 bases and 0 bases respectively, with 17 bases between them. The CDR3 runs to 16 residues. The CDR3 protein is CASSPVGGYDSYEQYF. In nucleotides, the CDR3 is TGCGCCAGCAGCCCAGTGGGGGGTTACGACTCCTACGAGCAGTACTTC.

The rearrangement links TRBV5-4 to TRBJ2-1; 14 bases map to TRBD2. The junction had 6 bases not matched to a gene; V was cut back by 0 bases and J by 7 bases. The CDR3 is made up of 17 amino acids. Germline V gives CDR1 SGHNT, CDR2 YYREEE (reference sequence). DNA for the CDR3: TGTGCCAGCAGCTTGGCCGGACTAGCGGGGGGCGGTAATGAGCAGTTCTTC. Encoded protein: CASSLAGLAGGGNEQFF.

This clone was observed once. The chain combines TRBV9 with TRBJ2-3; 8 bases align to TRBD1. This CDR3 comprises 15 residues. V dropped 7 bases and J dropped 2; count of bases not matched to a gene: 9. Per the germline V gene, CDR1 is SGDLS and CDR2 is YYNGEE. CDR3 residues: CASGSAGGLTDTQYF. The CDR3 region has the DNA TGTGCCAGCGGATCCGCAGGGGGCCTCACAGATACGCAGTATTTT.

This sequence joins TRBV20-1 and TRBJ2-5; the D is unclear. The CDR3 covers 11 residues. Germline V CDR1 and CDR2: DFQATT, SNEGSKA (reference sequence). V was trimmed by 7 bases and J by 4 bases, leaving 10 bases between them. The CDR3 nucleotides read TGCAGTGGTGATGTGCTAGAGACCCAGTACTTC. This translates into CSGDVLETQYF.

The chain is built from TRBV7-9 and TRBJ2-7; D ambiguous. Looked up from germline, CDR1 is SEHNR and CDR2 is FQNEAQ (reference sequence). V lost 5 bases, J lost 0 bases, and 5 bases lay in between. This CDR3 is 12 amino acids long. CDR3 sequence: CASSRSSYEQYF. The CDR3 DNA sequence: TGTGCCAGCAGCCGTAGCTCCTACGAGCAGTACTTC. The entire variable domain, with the rest obtained from reference TRBV7-9 and TRBJ2-7, is as follows: DTGVSQNPRHKITKRGQNVTFRCDPISEHNRLYWYRQTLGQGPEFLTYFQNEAQLEKSRLLSDRFSAERPKGSFSTLEIQRTEQGDSAMYLCASSRSSYEQYFGPGTRLTVT.

The rearrangement joins TRBV19 to TRBJ1-1, with D hard to call. The CDR3 sequence is 11 residues long. V lost 4 bases to trimming and J lost 7 bases, with 7 bases between them. The V gene's germline CDR1 is LNHDA and CDR2 SQIVND (reference sequence). CDR3 sequence: CASSKRVEAFF. The CDR3 DNA follows: TGTGCCAGTAGTAAGAGGGTTGAAGCTTTCTTT.

Concerning this clone: One end of the junction varies from germline; a read error may be responsible. CDR3 DNA: TGCGCCAGCGGTTCGACGGCATTC. This translates into CASGSTAF. The V gene is TRBV23-1, the J gene TRBJ2-4; D not certain. TRBV23-1 is an open reading frame, and its role is uncertain. This CDR3 region has 8 residues.

This chain links TRBV9 with TRBJ2-4; TRBD2 might be the D (6 bases). This CDR3 has 13 amino acids. V was pared by 3 bases and J by 3 bases, with 7 bases between. In germline, CDR1 is SGDLS, CDR2 YYNGEE. As DNA, the CDR3 is TGTGCCAGCAGCGCGGGACTCAAAAACATTCAGTACTTC. It is translated as CASSAGLKNIQYF.

The chain carries TRBV5-1 and TRBJ2-5; 9 bases are a match to TRBD2. This CDR3 has 15 residues. V trimming: 4 bases; J trimming: 7 bases; junction bases outside the gene matches: 11. CDR1 SGHRS and CDR2 YFSETQ come from the germline V gene. The CDR3: CASSDSTSGRVTQYF. CDR3 bases: TGCGCCAGCAGCGATTCGACTAGCGGTCGTGTGACCCAGTACTTC. The full variable domain, rest sourced from reference TRBV5-1 and TRBJ2-5, is KAGVTQTPRYLIKTRGQQVTLSCSPISGHRSVSWYQQTPGQGLQFLFEYFSETQRNKGNFPGRFSGRQFSNSRSEMNVSTLELGDSALYLCASSDSTSGRVTQYFGPGTRLLVL.

The genes are TRBV2 and TRBJ1-2; TRBD1 might be the D (5 bases). CDR3 length equals 12 residues. Germline V gives CDR1 SNHLY, CDR2 FYNNEI. The ends were cut back, 6 bases at V and 6 bases at J, with 11 bases in the middle. The CDR3 DNA sequence: TGTGCCAGCAGCTATACGACAGATGGCTACACCTTC. It codes for CASSYTTDGYTF.

The CDR3 loop reads CASRTGVNQPQHF. Written as DNA, the CDR3 is TGTGCCTCGAGGACAGGGGTCAATCAGCCCCAGCATTTT. The gene calls are TRBV19 and TRBJ1-5, with 9 bases aligning to TRBD1. J gave up 3 bases and V 11 bases, and 5 bases lay outside the gene matches. This CDR3 is built from 13 residues. Germline V CDR1 and CDR2: LNHDA, SQIVND (reference sequence).